Here is one TCR beta chain with its context. As yet, its antigen is unknown. The sample comes from a study of OX40 agonist ivuxolimab in advanced cancers. Regarding the study as a whole: It was not determined which antigens were specifically recognized by the peripheral T cells that had undergone clonal expansion. Among the nonresponders, some also had low normalized T-cell clonal expansion.

The table came from immunoSEQ multiplex PCR; TCRdb's copy has only in-frame clones and leaves some out. The sample yields some 74,000 clones, roughly 88% seen once. Germline V gene sequence: CDR1 ENHRY, CDR2 SYGVKD. The CDR3 spans 15 residues. Trimming removed 4 bases from V and 0 bases from J, with 13 bases in between. The sample here was CD4+ or CD8+ T cells sorted from blood, taken in a trial of the OX40 agonist ivuxolimab. The rearrangement joins TRBV10-3 to TRBJ2-7; D perhaps matches TRBD2 (7 bases). This sequence originates from an adult with an advanced solid tumor such as melanoma, head and neck, liver or kidney cancer. The CDR3 region is CAISGGGGSSYEQYF. CDR3 nucleotide sequence: TGTGCCATCAGTGGGGGGGGCGGGAGCTCCTACGAGCAGTACTTC.